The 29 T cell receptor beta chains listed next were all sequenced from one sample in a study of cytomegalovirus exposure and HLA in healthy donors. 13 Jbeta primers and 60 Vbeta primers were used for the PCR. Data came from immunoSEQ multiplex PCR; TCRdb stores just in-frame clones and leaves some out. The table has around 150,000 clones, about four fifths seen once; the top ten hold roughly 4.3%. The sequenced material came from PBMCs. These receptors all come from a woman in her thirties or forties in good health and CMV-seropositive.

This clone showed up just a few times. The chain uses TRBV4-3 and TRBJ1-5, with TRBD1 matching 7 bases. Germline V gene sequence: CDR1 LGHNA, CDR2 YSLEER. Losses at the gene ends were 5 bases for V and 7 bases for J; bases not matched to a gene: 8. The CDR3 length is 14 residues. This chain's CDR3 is CASSSGQLDQPQHF. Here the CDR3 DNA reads TGCGCCAGCAGCTCGGGACAGTTAGACCAGCCCCAGCATTTT.

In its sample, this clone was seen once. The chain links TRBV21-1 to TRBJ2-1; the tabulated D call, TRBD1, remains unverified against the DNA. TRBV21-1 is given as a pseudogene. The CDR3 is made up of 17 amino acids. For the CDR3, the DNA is TGTGCCAGCAGCATTCCCGGGACACACCTAAAGGGCAATGAGCAGTTCTTC. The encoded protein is CASSIPGTHLKGNEQFF.

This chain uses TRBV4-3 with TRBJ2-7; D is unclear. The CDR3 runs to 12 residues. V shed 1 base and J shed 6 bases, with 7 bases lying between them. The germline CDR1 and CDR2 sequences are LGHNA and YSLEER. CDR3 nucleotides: TGCGCCAGCAGCCAAGGAAGAGGCGAGCAGTACTTC. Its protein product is CASSQGRGEQYF.

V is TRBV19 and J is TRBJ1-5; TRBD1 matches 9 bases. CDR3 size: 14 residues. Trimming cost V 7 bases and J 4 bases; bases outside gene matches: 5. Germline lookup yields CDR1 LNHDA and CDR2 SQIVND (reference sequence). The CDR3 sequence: CASTQGQGNQPQHF. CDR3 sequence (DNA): TGTGCCAGTACCCAGGGACAGGGAAATCAGCCCCAGCATTTT.

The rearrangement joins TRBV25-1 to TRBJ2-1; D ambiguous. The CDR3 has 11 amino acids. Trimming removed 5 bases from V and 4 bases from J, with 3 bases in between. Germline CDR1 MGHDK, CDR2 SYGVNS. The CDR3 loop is CASSTYNEQFF. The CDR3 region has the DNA TGTGCCAGCAGTACATACAATGAGCAGTTCTTC.

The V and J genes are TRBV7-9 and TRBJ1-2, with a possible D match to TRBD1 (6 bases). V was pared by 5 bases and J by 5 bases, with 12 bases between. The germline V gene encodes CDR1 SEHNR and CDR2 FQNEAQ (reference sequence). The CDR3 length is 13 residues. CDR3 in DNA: TGTGCCAGCAGCCCAGGGGTGGGGTATGGCTACACCTTC. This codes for CASSPGVGYGYTF.

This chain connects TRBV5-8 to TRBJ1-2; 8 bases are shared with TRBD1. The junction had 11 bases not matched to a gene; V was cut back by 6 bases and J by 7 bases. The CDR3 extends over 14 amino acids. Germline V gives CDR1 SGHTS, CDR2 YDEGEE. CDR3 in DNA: TGTGCCAGCATCCCAACCAGGGGGCGAAGTGGCTACACCTTC. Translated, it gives CASIPTRGRSGYTF.

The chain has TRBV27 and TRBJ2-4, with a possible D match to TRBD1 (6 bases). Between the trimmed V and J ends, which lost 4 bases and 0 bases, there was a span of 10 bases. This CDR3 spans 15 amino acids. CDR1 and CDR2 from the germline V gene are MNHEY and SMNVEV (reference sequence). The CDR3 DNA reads TGTGCCAGCAGTTACAGGGCCCTAGCCAAAAACATTCAGTACTTC. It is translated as CASSYRALAKNIQYF.

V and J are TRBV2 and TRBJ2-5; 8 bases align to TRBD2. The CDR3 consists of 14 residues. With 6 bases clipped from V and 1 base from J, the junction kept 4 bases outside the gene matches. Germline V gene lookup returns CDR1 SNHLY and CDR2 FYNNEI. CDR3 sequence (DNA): TGTGCCAGCAGCGGGCGGGGGGCCCAAGAGACCCAGTACTTC. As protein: CASSGRGAQETQYF. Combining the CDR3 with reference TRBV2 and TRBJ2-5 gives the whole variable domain EPEVTQTPSHQVTQMGQEVILRCVPISNHLYFYWYRQILGQKVEFLVSFYNNEISEKSEIFDDQFSVERPDGSNFTLKIRSTKLEDSAMYFCASSGRGAQETQYFGPGTRLLVL.

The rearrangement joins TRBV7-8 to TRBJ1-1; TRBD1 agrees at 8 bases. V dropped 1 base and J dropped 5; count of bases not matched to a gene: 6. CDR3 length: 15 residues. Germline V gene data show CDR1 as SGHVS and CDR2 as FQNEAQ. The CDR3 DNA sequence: TGTGCCAGCAGCTTAGGGGACAGGTATGGGACTGAAGCTTTCTTT. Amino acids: CASSLGDRYGTEAFF.

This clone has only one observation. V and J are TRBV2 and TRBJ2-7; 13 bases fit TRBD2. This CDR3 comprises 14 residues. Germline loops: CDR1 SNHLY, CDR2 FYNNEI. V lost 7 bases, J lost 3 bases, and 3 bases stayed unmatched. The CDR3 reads CASTRLAGGYEQYF. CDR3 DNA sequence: TGTGCCAGCACCCGACTAGCGGGGGGCTACGAGCAGTACTTC. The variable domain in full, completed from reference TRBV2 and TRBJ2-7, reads EPEVTQTPSHQVTQMGQEVILRCVPISNHLYFYWYRQILGQKVEFLVSFYNNEISEKSEIFDDQFSVERPDGSNFTLKIRSTKLEDSAMYFCASTRLAGGYEQYFGPGTRLTVT.

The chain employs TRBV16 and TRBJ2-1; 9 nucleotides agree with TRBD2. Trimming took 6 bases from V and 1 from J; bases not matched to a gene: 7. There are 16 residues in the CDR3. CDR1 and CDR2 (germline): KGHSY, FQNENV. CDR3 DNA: TGTGCCAGCAGTCCTGCCCTAGCGGGATCCTACAATGAGCAGTTCTTC. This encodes CASSPALAGSYNEQFF.

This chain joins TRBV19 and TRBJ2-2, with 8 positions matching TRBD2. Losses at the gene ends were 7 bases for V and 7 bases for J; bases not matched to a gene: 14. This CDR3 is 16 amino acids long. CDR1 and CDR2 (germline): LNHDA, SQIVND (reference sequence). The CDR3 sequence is CASMTGSGREGGELFF. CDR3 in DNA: TGTGCCAGTATGACGGGGAGCGGGAGAGAGGGCGGGGAGCTGTTTTTT. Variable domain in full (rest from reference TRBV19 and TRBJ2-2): DGGITQSPKYLFRKEGQNVTLSCEQNLNHDAMYWYRQDPGQGLRLIYYSQIVNDFQKGDIAEGYSVSREKKESFPLTVTSAQKNPTAFYLCASMTGSGREGGELFFGEGSRLTVL.

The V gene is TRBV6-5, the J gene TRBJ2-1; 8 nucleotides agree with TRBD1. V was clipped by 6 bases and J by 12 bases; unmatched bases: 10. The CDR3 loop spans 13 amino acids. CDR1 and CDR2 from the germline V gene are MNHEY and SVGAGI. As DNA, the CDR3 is TGTGCCAGCAGCCAGGACAGGGTCCGCAGGCAGTTCTTC. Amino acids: CASSQDRVRRQFF.

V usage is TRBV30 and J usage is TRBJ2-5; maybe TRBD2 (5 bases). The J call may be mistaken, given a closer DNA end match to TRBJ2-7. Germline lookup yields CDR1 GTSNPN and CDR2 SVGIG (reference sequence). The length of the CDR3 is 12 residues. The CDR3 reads CAWSGDTYEQYF. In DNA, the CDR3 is TGTGCCTGGAGCGGGGATACCTACGAGCAGTACTTC.

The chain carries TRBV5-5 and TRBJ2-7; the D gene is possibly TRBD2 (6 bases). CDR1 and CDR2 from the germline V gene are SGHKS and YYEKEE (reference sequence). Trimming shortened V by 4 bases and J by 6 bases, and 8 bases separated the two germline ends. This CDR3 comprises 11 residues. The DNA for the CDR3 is TGTGCCAGCAGCCGGGACTTCGAGCAGTACTTC. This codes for CASSRDFEQYF.

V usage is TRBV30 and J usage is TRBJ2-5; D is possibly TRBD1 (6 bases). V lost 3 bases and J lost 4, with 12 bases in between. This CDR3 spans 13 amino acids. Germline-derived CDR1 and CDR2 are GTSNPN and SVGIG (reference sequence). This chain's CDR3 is CAWSSGVRETQYF. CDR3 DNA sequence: TGTGCCTGGAGCTCAGGGGTCAGAGAGACCCAGTACTTC.

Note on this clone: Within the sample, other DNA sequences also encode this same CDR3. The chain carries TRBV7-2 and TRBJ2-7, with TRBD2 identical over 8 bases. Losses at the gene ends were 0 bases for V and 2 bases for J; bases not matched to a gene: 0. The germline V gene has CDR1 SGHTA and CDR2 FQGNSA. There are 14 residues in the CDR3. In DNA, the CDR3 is TGTGCCAGCAGCTTAGCTAGCGGGGCCTACGAGCAGTACTTC. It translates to CASSLASGAYEQYF.

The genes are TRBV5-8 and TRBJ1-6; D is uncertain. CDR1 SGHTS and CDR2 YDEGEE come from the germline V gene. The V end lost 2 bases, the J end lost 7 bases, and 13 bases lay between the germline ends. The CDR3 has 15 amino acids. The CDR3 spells CASSFWEVRNSPLHF. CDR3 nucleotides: TGTGCCAGCAGCTTTTGGGAGGTGAGGAATTCACCCCTCCACTTT. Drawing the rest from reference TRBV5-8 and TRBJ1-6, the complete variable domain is EAGVTQSPTHLIKTRGQQATLRCSPISGHTSVYWYQQALGLGLQFLLWYDEGEERNRGNFPPRFSGRQFPNYSSELNVNALELEDSALYLCASSFWEVRNSPLHFGNGTRLTVT.

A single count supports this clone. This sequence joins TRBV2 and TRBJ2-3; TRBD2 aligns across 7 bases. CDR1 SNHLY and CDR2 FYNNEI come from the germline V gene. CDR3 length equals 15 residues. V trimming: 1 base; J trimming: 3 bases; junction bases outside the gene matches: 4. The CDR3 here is CASSEGAGPTDTQYF. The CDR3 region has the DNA TGTGCCAGCAGTGAAGGAGCGGGGCCGACAGATACGCAGTATTTT.

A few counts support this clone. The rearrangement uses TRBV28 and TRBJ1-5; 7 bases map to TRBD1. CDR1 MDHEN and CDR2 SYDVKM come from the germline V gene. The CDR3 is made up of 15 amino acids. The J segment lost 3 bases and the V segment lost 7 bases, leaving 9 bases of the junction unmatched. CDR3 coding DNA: TGTGCCAGCATCCCTGAGGGACAGAACAATCAGCCCCAGCATTTT. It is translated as CASIPEGQNNQPQHF.

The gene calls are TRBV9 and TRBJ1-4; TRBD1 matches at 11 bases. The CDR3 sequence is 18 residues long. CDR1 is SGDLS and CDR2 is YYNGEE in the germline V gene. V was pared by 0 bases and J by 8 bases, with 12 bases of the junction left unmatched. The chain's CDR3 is CASSVDLGGQGGSEKLFF. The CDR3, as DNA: TGTGCCAGCAGCGTAGACCTAGGGGGACAGGGGGGGAGCGAAAAACTGTTTTTT.

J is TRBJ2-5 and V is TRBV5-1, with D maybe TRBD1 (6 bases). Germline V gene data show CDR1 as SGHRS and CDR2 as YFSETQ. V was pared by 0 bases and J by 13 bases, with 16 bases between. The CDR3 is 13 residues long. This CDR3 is CASSLGARDTRYF. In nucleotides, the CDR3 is TGCGCCAGCAGCTTGGGGGCCCGGGACACAAGGTACTTC.

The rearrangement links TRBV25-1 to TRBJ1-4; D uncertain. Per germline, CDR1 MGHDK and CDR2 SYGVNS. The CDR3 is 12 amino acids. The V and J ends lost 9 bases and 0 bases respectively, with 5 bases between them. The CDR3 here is CASGATNEKLFF. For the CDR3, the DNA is TGTGCCAGTGGAGCAACTAATGAAAAACTGTTTTTT.

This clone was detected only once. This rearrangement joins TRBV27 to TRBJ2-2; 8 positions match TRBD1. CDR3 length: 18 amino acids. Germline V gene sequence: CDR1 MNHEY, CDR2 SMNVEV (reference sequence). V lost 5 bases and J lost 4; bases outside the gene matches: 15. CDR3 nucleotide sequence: TGTGCCAGCAGTACCCGGGACAGGTCACTCTGGGGCACCGGGGAGCTGTTTTTT. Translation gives CASSTRDRSLWGTGELFF.

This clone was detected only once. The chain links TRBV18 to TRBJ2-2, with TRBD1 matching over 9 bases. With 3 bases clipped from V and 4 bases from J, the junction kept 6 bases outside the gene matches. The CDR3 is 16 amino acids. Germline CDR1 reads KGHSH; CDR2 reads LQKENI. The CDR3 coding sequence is TGTGCCAGCTCACCCGGGACAGGGCTACTCACCGGGGAGCTGTTTTTT. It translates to CASSPGTGLLTGELFF.

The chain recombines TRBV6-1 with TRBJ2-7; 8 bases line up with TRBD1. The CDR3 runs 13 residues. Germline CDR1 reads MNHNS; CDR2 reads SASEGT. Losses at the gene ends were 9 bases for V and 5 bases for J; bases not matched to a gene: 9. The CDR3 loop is CARPRQGSNEQYF. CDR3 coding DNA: TGTGCCAGACCCCGACAGGGGAGCAACGAGCAGTACTTC.

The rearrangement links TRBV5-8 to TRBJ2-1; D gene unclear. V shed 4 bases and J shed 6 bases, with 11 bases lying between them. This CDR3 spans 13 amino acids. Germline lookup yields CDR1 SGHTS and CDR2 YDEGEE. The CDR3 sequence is CASSGFRPNEQFF. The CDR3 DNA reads TGTGCCAGCAGCGGGTTCAGGCCCAATGAGCAGTTCTTC.

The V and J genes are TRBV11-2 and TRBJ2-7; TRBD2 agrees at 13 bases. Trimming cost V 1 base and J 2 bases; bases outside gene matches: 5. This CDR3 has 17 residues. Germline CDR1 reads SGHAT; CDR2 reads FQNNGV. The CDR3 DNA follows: TGTGCCAGCAGCTTAGCGTCCGGGACTAGCGGGACCTACGAGCAGTACTTC. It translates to CASSLASGTSGTYEQYF.